The 16 T cell receptor beta chains reported below all come from one sample, sequenced in a study of cytomegalovirus exposure and HLA in healthy donors. This PCR relied on a set of 60 Vbeta primers and 13 Jbeta primers. Clones were read by immunoSEQ multiplex PCR, and TCRdb kept only the in-frame ones, dropping some. Altogether 65,000 to 90,000 clones are present, 65% to 80% being singletons, with the ten largest covering around 4.2%. The sample consisted of PBMCs. The receptors derive from a man aged 55-75 years in good health and CMV-seronegative.

The rearrangement uses TRBV19 and TRBJ2-2, with 9 bases lining up with TRBD1. J was trimmed by 3 bases and V by 0 bases; bases with no gene match: 2. The germline V gene encodes CDR1 LNHDA and CDR2 SQIVND (reference sequence). This CDR3 contains 16 residues. The CDR3 nucleotides read TGTGCCAGTAGTATAGAGAGGACAGGGGACACCGGGGAGCTGTTTTTT. This gives the protein CASSIERTGDTGELFF. The full variable domain, completed using reference TRBV19 and TRBJ2-2, is DGGITQSPKYLFRKEGQNVTLSCEQNLNHDAMYWYRQDPGQGLRLIYYSQIVNDFQKGDIAEGYSVSREKKESFPLTVTSAQKNPTAFYLCASSIERTGDTGELFFGEGSRLTVL.

In its sample, this clone was seen a few times. V gene TRBV6-5 combines with J gene TRBJ1-1, with D possibly being TRBD1 (5 bases). Germline V gene lookup returns CDR1 MNHEY and CDR2 SVGAGI. This CDR3 region has 15 residues. Trimming stripped 6 bases from V and 2 bases from J, with 16 bases between. CDR3 sequence (DNA): TGTGCCAGCAGACTCAGCCCGGGGGAAAACACTGAAGCTTTCTTT. This codes for CASRLSPGENTEAFF.

This chain connects TRBV5-5 to TRBJ2-5, with no clear D. Trimming left V 5 bases short and J 5 bases short, with 10 bases between. Germline CDR1 reads SGHKS; CDR2 reads YYEKEE (reference sequence). CDR3 length: 12 residues. The CDR3 region has the DNA TGTGCCAGCAGACTCATGTCTGAGACCCAGTACTTC. This sequence encodes CASRLMSETQYF.

This chain links TRBV29-1 with TRBJ2-6; D might be TRBD2 (5 bases). CDR1 SQVTM and CDR2 ANQGSEA come from the germline V gene. The CDR3 length is 13 residues. Deletions cut 6 bases from V and 3 bases from J, with 9 bases between. This chain's CDR3 is CSVGEGGANVLTF. CDR3 sequence (DNA): TGCAGCGTGGGAGAGGGTGGGGCCAACGTCCTGACTTTC.

A note on this clone: Within the sample, other DNA sequences also encode this same CDR3. The rearrangement joins TRBV18 to TRBJ2-6; TRBD1 agrees at 8 bases. The V and J ends lost 5 bases and 7 bases, in that order; junction bases with no gene match: 7. CDR3 length equals 15 residues. Germline V gives CDR1 KGHSH, CDR2 LQKENI. Written as DNA, the CDR3 is TGTGCCAGCTCAGACACAGGGGGAGGAGCCAACGTCCTGACTTTC. Amino acid sequence: CASSDTGGGANVLTF.

The CDR3 is CASSHRVTEAFF. The CDR3 DNA reads TGTGCCAGCAGTCACAGGGTAACTGAAGCTTTCTTT. The J gene is TRBJ1-1, the V gene TRBV6-5; weak D call: TRBD1 (6 bases). V lost 5 bases and J 5 bases, leaving 9 bases between the germline ends. The CDR3 has 12 amino acids. Germline assignment: CDR1 MNHEY and CDR2 SVGAGI.

This chain connects TRBV6-6 to TRBJ2-1; 7 bases map to TRBD2. The germline V gene encodes CDR1 MNHNY and CDR2 SVGAGI (reference sequence). With 6 bases clipped from V and 5 bases from J, the junction kept 4 bases outside the gene matches. The CDR3 is 13 residues long. As DNA, the CDR3 is TGTGCCAGCAGCAGCGGGGTGGACAATGAGCAGTTCTTC. It encodes CASSSGVDNEQFF.

The chain links TRBV11-1 to TRBJ2-5, with 15 bases lining up with TRBD2. The trim removed 6 bases at V and 5 bases at J, leaving 7 bases unmatched. This CDR3 spans 16 amino acids. Per the germline V gene, CDR1 is SGHAT and CDR2 is FQDESV (reference sequence). CDR3 bases: TGTGCCAGCAGTCACGGACTAGCGGGGGGGCCGGAGACCCAGTACTTC. This translates into CASSHGLAGGPETQYF.

The rearrangement joins TRBV19 to TRBJ1-1, with D hard to call. Trimming cost V 5 bases and J 0 bases, with 10 bases left between them. The CDR3 runs 14 residues. Germline V CDR1 and CDR2: LNHDA, SQIVND (reference sequence). CDR3 sequence: CASSPQHMNTEAFF. The CDR3 DNA reads TGTGCCAGTAGTCCTCAACATATGAACACTGAAGCTTTCTTT.

The chain links TRBV19 to TRBJ1-6; TRBD1 might be the D (6 bases). This CDR3 is built from 14 residues. Trimming left V 6 bases short and J 7 bases short, with 13 bases between. The germline gives CDR1 LNHDA, CDR2 SQIVND (reference sequence). CDR3 nucleotide sequence: TGTGCCAGTAGCCTGACAGGTTACAATTCACCCCTCCACTTT. Its translation is CASSLTGYNSPLHF.

V is TRBV4-2 and J is TRBJ2-5, with 7 bases matching TRBD2. CDR3 length: 15 residues. CDR1 LGHNA and CDR2 YNFKEQ come from the germline V gene. The V segment lost 4 bases and the J segment 2 bases; nucleotides outside the gene matches: 7. CDR3 sequence reads: CASSRRDYLQETQYF. The CDR3, as DNA: TGTGCCAGCAGCCGCCGGGACTACCTTCAAGAGACCCAGTACTTC.

The J gene is TRBJ1-2, the V gene TRBV5-1; 8 bases map to TRBD1. Losses at the gene ends were 4 bases for V and 1 base for J; bases not matched to a gene: 3. Germline lookup yields CDR1 SGHRS and CDR2 YFSETQ. This CDR3 comprises 14 residues. The CDR3 coding sequence is TGCGCCAGCAGCACGGGACAGGATAACTATGGCTACACCTTC. Its protein product is CASSTGQDNYGYTF.

The chain combines TRBV2 with TRBJ2-7; 8 bases fit TRBD1. Per the germline V gene, CDR1 is SNHLY and CDR2 is FYNNEI. The CDR3 is made up of 12 amino acids. Trimming took 10 bases from V and 4 from J; bases not matched to a gene: 6. CDR3 nucleotides: TGTGCCATCCAGGGGGCCACTTACGAGCAGTACTTC. Its translation: CAIQGATYEQYF.

The V gene is TRBV4-2, the J gene TRBJ1-1, with TRBD1 matching over 7 bases. Germline-derived CDR1 and CDR2 are LGHNA and YNFKEQ. The trim removed 1 base at V and 1 base at J, leaving 3 bases unmatched. This CDR3 comprises 15 residues. The CDR3 loop reads CASSQGNRGNTEAFF. CDR3 DNA: TGTGCCAGCAGCCAAGGAAACAGGGGGAACACTGAAGCTTTCTTT.

This chain uses TRBV30 with TRBJ1-5, with 7 bases lining up with TRBD1. CDR1 is GTSNPN, CDR2 SVGIG, per germline (reference sequence). The V segment lost 2 bases and the J segment 0 bases; nucleotides outside the gene matches: 7. The CDR3 sequence is 16 residues long. In DNA form, the CDR3 reads TGTGCCTGGAGTAAAGGGACAGTCTATAGCAATCAGCCCCAGCATTTT. Its translation: CAWSKGTVYSNQPQHF.

The genes are TRBV7-9 and TRBJ2-5, with D tentatively TRBD1 (6 bases). Trimming took off 3 bases at V and 4 bases at J, with 15 bases between the two ends. Germline assignment: CDR1 SEHNR and CDR2 FQNEAQ (reference sequence). The CDR3 length is 15 residues. The CDR3 bases are TGTGCCAGCAGCTTCACAGGGCAAGGGCGAGAGACCCAGTACTTC. Protein product: CASSFTGQGRETQYF.